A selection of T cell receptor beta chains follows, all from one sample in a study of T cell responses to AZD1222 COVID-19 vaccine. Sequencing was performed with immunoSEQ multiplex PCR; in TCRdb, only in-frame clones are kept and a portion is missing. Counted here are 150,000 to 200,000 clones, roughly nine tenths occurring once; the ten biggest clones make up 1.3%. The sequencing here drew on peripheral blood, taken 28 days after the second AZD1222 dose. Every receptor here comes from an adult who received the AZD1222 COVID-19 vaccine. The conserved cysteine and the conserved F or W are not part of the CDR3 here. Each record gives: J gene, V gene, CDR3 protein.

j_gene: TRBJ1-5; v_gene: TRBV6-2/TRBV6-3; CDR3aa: ASSYGSDNQPQH
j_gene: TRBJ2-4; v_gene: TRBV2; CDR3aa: ASSELQVAKNIQY
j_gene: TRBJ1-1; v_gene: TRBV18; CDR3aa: ASSPQGTGNTEAF
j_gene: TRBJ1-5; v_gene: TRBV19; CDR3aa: ASSSRDRGNQPQH
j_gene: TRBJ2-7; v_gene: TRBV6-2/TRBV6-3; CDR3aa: ASSSDIYEQY
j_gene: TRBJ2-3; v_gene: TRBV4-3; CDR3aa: ASSRLSGLHTDTQY
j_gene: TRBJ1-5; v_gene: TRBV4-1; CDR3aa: ASSPPGLNQPQH
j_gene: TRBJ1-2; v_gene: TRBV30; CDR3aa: AWGAVGGNGYT
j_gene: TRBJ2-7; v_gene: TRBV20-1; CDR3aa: SAPYRVRQY
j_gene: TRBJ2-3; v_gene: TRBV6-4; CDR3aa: ASSDQTTDTQY
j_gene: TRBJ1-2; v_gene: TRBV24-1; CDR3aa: ATSPRGGYGYT
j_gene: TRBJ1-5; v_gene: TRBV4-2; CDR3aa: ASSQGTQGIQPQH
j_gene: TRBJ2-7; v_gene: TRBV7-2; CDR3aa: ASSFAGTGGYEQY
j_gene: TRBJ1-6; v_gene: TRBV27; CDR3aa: ASSPTHRTGLNSPLH
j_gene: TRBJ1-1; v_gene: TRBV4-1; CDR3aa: ASSQPGQGKNTEAF
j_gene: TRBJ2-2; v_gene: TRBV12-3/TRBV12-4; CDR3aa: ASNQGTGELF
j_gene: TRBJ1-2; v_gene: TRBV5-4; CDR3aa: ASSSAGDLGHT
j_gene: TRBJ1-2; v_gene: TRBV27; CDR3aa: ASSFGGQGYT
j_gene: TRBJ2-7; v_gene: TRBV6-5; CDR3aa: ASTSSRGRGGEQY
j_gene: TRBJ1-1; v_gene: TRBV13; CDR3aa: ASSLGLGVGNTEAF
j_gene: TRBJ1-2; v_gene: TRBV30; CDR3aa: AWSTSRGTNYGYT
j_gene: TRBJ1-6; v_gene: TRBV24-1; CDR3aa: ATSDPPGRRNSPLH
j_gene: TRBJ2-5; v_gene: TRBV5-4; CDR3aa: ASSPSTEETQY
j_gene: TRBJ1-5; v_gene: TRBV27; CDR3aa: ASSLYDRVGQPQH
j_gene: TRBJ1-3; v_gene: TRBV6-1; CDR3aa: ASSEAGTGGRNTIY
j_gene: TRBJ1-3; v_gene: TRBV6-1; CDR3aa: ASSEDRDSGNTIY
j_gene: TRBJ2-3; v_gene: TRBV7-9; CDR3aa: ASSLRVGGADTQY
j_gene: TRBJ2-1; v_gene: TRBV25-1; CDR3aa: ASTAGGPWF
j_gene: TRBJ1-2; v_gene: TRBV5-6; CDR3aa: ASSWGQGGSYGYT
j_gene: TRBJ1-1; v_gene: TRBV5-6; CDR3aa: ASSLAGERDTEAF
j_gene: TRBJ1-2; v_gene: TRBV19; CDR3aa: ASSTLTGVRANYGYT
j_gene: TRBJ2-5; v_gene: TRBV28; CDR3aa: ASSLEGAKY
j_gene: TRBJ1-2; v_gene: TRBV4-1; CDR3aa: ASSQGPGQGGDGYT
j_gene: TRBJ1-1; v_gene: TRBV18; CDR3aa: ASSPGEGTGTEAF
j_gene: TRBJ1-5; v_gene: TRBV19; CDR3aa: ASSVRQADQPQH
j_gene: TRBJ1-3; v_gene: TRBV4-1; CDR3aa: ASSRLPSSGNTIY
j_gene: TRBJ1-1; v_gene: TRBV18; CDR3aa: ASSQTGDMNTEAF
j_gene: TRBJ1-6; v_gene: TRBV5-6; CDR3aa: ASSLVGALGNSPLH
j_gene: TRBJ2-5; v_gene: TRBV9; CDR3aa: ASSVGLAFHGTQY